These T cell receptor beta chains were read from a single sample in a study of human T cells and chemical hapten exposure. TCRdb re-called the RACE reads with MiXCR, one entry per CDR3 protein. The sample includes some 180,000 distinct CDR3 sequences, approximately 24% of them seen just once. Sequencing was performed on whole blood, taken in connection with sensitization to the hapten diphenylcyclopropenone (DPC). Source of these receptors: a woman in her thirties or forties with alopecia areata. Some clones in this sample may be carry-over from other donors' samples. The CDR3 runs from the conserved cysteine through the conserved F or W. The order of the fields is J gene, D gene, V gene, clone size, CDR3 DNA, CDR3 protein. The D gene is left open where the match is weak. The size of a clone is reported for some rows only, either as once, few or many, or as a class for expanded clones.

>TRBJ2-3|-|TRBV20-1|-
TGCAGTGCTAGCTTCGGGCGGGGAATGGGCGCAGATACGCAGTATTTT
CSASFGRGMGADTQYF
>TRBJ2-5|-|TRBV12-3/TRBV12-4|few
TGTGCCAGCAGCTCCCCCCCCCCAGAGACCCAGTACTTC
CASSSPPPETQYF
>TRBJ1-2|-|TRBV10-3|-
TGTGCCATCAGGGGGACGGAGTCTAACTATGGCTACACCTTC
CAIRGTESNYGYTF
>TRBJ2-3|-|TRBV28|-
TGTGCCAGCAGTTTTCCGCAGGGCTATGGCACAGATACGCAGTATTTT
CASSFPQGYGTDTQYF
>TRBJ2-3|-|TRBV6-5|-
TGTGCCAGCAGACCGACCGGGACGGACGATACGCAGTATTTT
CASRPTGTDDTQYF
>TRBJ1-1|-|TRBV29-1|-
TGCAGCGTTGTTTTTCAGGGACCGAACACTGAAGCTTTCTTT
CSVVFQGPNTEAFF
>TRBJ2-1|-|TRBV20-1|-
TGCAGTGCTAGATTCGGGAGCTCCTACAATGAGCAGTTCTTC
CSARFGSSYNEQFF
>TRBJ2-1|-|TRBV6-5|-
TGTGCCAGCAGTACTGGGACTTTCTCAAGTGAGCAGTTCTTC
CASSTGTFSSEQFF
>TRBJ1-1|-|TRBV5-6|-
TGTGCCAGCAGCTTGTACACCTTGAACACTGAAGCTTTCTTT
CASSLYTLNTEAFF
>TRBJ1-1|-|TRBV12-3/TRBV12-4|-
TGTGCCAGCAGTTTGGCAGATAACACTGAAGCTTTCTTT
CASSLADNTEAFF
>TRBJ1-5|-|TRBV6-2/TRBV6-3|-
TGTGCCAGCAGTTACTCCGGGACCCTAGGATTAAGCAATCAGCCCCAGCATTTT
CASSYSGTLGLSNQPQHF
>TRBJ1-2|TRBD1|TRBV29-1|many
TGCAGCGTAGCCAGGGGGCAAGGTGGCTACACCTTC
CSVARGQGGYTF
>TRBJ2-7|-|TRBV7-9|-
TGTGCCAGCAGCCGATACGGGAAGTACGAGCAGTACTTC
CASSRYGKYEQYF
>TRBJ2-3|-|TRBV6-5|few
TGTGCCAGCCGGCGGCCTAGCACAGATACGCAGTATTTT
CASRRPSTDTQYF
>TRBJ2-2|TRBD1|TRBV9|-
TGTGCCAGCAGACAGGGGGCTACCGGGGAGCTGTTTTTT
CASRQGATGELFF
>TRBJ2-5|-|TRBV9|-
TGTGCCAGCAGCGTAGTAGAGACCCAGTACTTC
CASSVVETQYF
>TRBJ2-1|TRBD2|TRBV28|-
TGTGCCAGCAGTTCCCTCCCCGGGGCTCGCGGGAGTGGTGTGGATGAGCAGTTCTTC
CASSSLPGARGSGVDEQFF
>TRBJ2-5|-|TRBV28|-
TGTGCCAGCAGTGCCAATCAGGGGTCCCAAGAGACCCAGTACTTC
CASSANQGSQETQYF
>TRBJ2-3|-|TRBV20-1|-
TGCAGTGCTAGCTCCAGCAACCGCCCAGATACGCAGTATTTT
CSASSSNRPDTQYF
>TRBJ2-1|TRBD2|TRBV20-1|-
TGCAGTGCTTTCGGGACTAGCGGCATTGGTGAGCAGTTCTTC
CSAFGTSGIGEQFF